A selection of T cell receptor beta chains follows, all from one sample in a study of T cell responses to AZD1222 COVID-19 vaccine. Clones were read by immunoSEQ multiplex PCR, and TCRdb kept only the in-frame ones, dropping some. The data show under 150,000 clones, 82% seen once. Sequences were derived from peripheral blood, sampled on day 0 of MenACWY control vaccination. The receptors stem from an adult in good health. CDR3s include the opening cysteine and the closing phenylalanine or tryptophan. The order of the fields is D gene, J gene, clone size, V gene, CDR3 DNA, CDR3 protein. The D gene is left open where the match is weak. Rows give clone size only sometimes, using once, few, many, or a class for an expanded clone.

>NA|TRBJ1-2|NA|TRBV18
TGTGCCAGCTCACCCCAGACGGACTATGGCTACACCTTC
CASSPQTDYGYTF
>NA|TRBJ1-1|NA|TRBV6-5
TGTGCCAGCACGGGGTCGCGATTTAGTGAAGCTTTCTTT
CASTGSRFSEAFF
>TRBD1|TRBJ1-5|NA|TRBV27
TGTGCCAGCAGTTACGGGACAGGGAGTAAGTCCCAGCATTTT
CASSYGTGSKSQHF
>TRBD1|TRBJ2-5|NA|TRBV11-2
TGTGCCAGCAGCCAGACGACAGGGGAAGAGACCCAGTACTTC
CASSQTTGEETQYF
>TRBD1|TRBJ2-7|NA|TRBV7-8
TGTGCCAGCAGCTCCTTTCGGGACAGGGGGCCTCAAAGAGCTTACGAGCAGTACTTC
CASSSFRDRGPQRAYEQYF
>NA|TRBJ2-3|once|TRBV11-3
TGTGCCAGCAGCCCCGGGGAGGCCAGAGATACGCAGTATTTT
CASSPGEARDTQYF
>TRBD1|TRBJ1-4|NA|TRBV4-1
TGCGCCAGCAGCCCCCGGGACAGGGAGGGCAATGAAAAACTGTTTTTT
CASSPRDREGNEKLFF
>NA|TRBJ2-1|NA|TRBV3-1/TRBV3-2
TGTGCCAGCAGCCAAGGAGTATCGGGGGGCCATGAGCAGTTCTTC
CASSQGVSGGHEQFF
>NA|TRBJ1-4|NA|TRBV2
TGTGCCAGCAGTTTTGGGGAGGCGCGCGAAAAACTGTTTTTT
CASSFGEAREKLFF
>NA|TRBJ2-3|NA|TRBV13
TGTGCCAGCAGTTTTCCCCAGGGGACCCTATTCACAGATACGCAGTATTTT
CASSFPQGTLFTDTQYF
>TRBD1|TRBJ2-3|NA|TRBV24-1
TGTGCCACCAGTGAAGTGGGACAGGGCCCAGATACGCAGTATTTT
CATSEVGQGPDTQYF
>NA|TRBJ1-5|once|TRBV6-5
TGTGCCAGCCTACAGCAAGGCAATCAGCCCCAGCATTTT
CASLQQGNQPQHF
>NA|TRBJ1-5|NA|TRBV6-5
TGTGCCAGCAGGATGGACGGCAACAATCAGCCCCAGCATTTT
CASRMDGNNQPQHF
>NA|TRBJ1-2|NA|TRBV7-2
TGTGCCAGCAGCTTAACGACAGCTAACTATGGCTACACCTTC
CASSLTTANYGYTF
>NA|TRBJ1-5|NA|TRBV28
TGTGCCAGCAGAGATACAGGGTTGGCTCAGCCCCAGCATTTT
CASRDTGLAQPQHF
>TRBD1|TRBJ2-1|NA|TRBV2
TGTGCCAGCAGCGACAGGGGGGTCTACAATGAGCAGTTCTTC
CASSDRGVYNEQFF
>NA|TRBJ1-3|NA|TRBV5-4
TGTGCCAGCAGCCCCGAGGCGAATGGTGGAAACACCATATATTTT
CASSPEANGGNTIYF
>NA|TRBJ1-1|NA|TRBV5-1
TGCGCCAGCAGCTTGCCTACTGGGGTGACGACTGAAGCTTTCTTT
CASSLPTGVTTEAFF
>NA|TRBJ2-1|NA|TRBV6-1
TGTGCCAGCAGTGAAAGTGGAGATGAGCAGTTCTTC
CASSESGDEQFF
>NA|TRBJ2-6|NA|TRBV3-1/TRBV3-2
TGTGCCAGCAGCCAGGGGCCGAGCTCTGGGGCCAACGTCCTGACTTTC
CASSQGPSSGANVLTF
>NA|TRBJ1-2|few|TRBV28
TGTGCCAGCAGTTTCACCAGGGCGCGGTCCCCTGGCTACACCTTC
CASSFTRARSPGYTF
>TRBD1|TRBJ2-7|NA|TRBV7-9
TGTGCCAGCAGCTTAGCGTCGGGACAGCTCTACGAGCAGTACTTC
CASSLASGQLYEQYF
>NA|TRBJ2-3|NA|TRBV5-1
TGCGCCAGCAGCTTGGAGCGTGGTGACACAGATACGCAGTATTTT
CASSLERGDTDTQYF
>NA|TRBJ1-2|NA|TRBV11-2
TGTGCCAGCAGCTTATCTCTGGGGCCTACCGGCTACACCTTC
CASSLSLGPTGYTF
>NA|TRBJ2-5|NA|TRBV7-3
TGTGCCAGCAGCTTAAGTCCCCAAGAGACCCAGTACTTC
CASSLSPQETQYF
>NA|TRBJ2-2|NA|TRBV28
TGTGCCAGCAGTTTTAGGTTAGGACAAAACACCGGGGAGCTGTTTTTT
CASSFRLGQNTGELFF
>NA|TRBJ1-4|NA|TRBV24-1
TGTGCCACCAGTGATAGGGTGGGACCCCAAAGGGAGGAAAAACTGTTTTTT
CATSDRVGPQREEKLFF
>TRBD1|TRBJ1-2|NA|TRBV6-5
TGTGCCAGCAGTTACCGGGACAGGTCTGGCTACACCTTC
CASSYRDRSGYTF
>NA|TRBJ1-1|NA|TRBV29-1
TGCAGCGTTTTGAACACTGAAGCTTTCTTT
CSVLNTEAFF
>NA|TRBJ1-2|few|TRBV30
TGTGCCTGGGCCCCGGGGAGTTTTGGCTACACCTTC
CAWAPGSFGYTF
>TRBD1|TRBJ2-2|NA|TRBV9
TGTGCCAGCAGCGTAGGAACGATGTGGGACAGGGAGACCGGGGAGCTGTTTTTT
CASSVGTMWDRETGELFF
>NA|TRBJ2-2|NA|TRBV5-1
TGCGCCAGCAGCAAAGGCGATGGGGGGAACACCGGGGAGCTGTTTTTT
CASSKGDGGNTGELFF
>TRBD1|TRBJ2-5|NA|TRBV12-3/TRBV12-4
TGTGCCAGCAGCAACGGACAGGGCGCTTCCCAGTACTTC
CASSNGQGASQYF
>NA|TRBJ2-4|NA|TRBV9
TGTGCCAGCAGCGTAGCTTCGGGGGGCCAGTCCAAAAACATTCAGTACTTC
CASSVASGGQSKNIQYF
>NA|TRBJ2-1|NA|TRBV27
TGTGCCAGCAGTTTCATGAGCTCCTACAATGAGCAGTTCTTC
CASSFMSSYNEQFF
>NA|TRBJ1-1|NA|TRBV5-1
TGCGCCAGCAGCTTGGTGGGTCAGTACGAGGGGGCTTTCTTT
CASSLVGQYEGAFF
>TRBD2|TRBJ2-1|few|TRBV4-1
TGCGCCAGCAGCCAAGATGGGACTAGCGGGAATGAGCAGTTCTTC
CASSQDGTSGNEQFF
>TRBD1|TRBJ2-7|NA|TRBV5-6
TGTGCCAGCACCGACTTGGGGACAGGGTCCTACGAGCAGTACTTC
CASTDLGTGSYEQYF
>NA|TRBJ1-6|NA|TRBV11-2
TGTGCCAGCAGCACAACGACAGACCACTCACCCCTCCACTTT
CASSTTTDHSPLHF
>NA|TRBJ1-2|few|TRBV5-1
TGCGCCAGCAGCGTAGAAGGTCCTTATGGCTACACCTTC
CASSVEGPYGYTF
>NA|TRBJ2-7|NA|TRBV6-5
TGTGCCAGCAGTCAAAGGGACACCTATTACGAGCAGTACTTC
CASSQRDTYYEQYF
>NA|TRBJ2-3|NA|TRBV5-4
TGTGCCAGCAGCCTGGGGCTTTTTAGCACAGATACGCAGTATTTT
CASSLGLFSTDTQYF